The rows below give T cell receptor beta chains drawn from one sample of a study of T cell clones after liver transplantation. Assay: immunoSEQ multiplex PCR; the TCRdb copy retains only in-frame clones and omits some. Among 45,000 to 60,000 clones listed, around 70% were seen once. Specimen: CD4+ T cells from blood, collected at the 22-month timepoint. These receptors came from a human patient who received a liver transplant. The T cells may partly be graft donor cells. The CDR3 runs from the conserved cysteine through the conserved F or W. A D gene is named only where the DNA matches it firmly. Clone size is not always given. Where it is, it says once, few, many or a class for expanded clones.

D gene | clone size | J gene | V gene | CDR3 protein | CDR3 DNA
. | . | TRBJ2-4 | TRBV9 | CASSSQGEGNIQYF | TGTGCCAGCAGTTCTCAGGGCGAGGGAAACATTCAGTACTTC
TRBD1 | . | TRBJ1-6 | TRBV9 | CASSPSEDRYNSPLHF | TGTGCCAGCAGCCCGTCGGAGGACAGGTATAATTCACCCCTCCACTTT
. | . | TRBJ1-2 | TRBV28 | CASSRTDNYGYTF | TGTGCCAGCAGTCGGACAGATAACTATGGCTACACCTTC
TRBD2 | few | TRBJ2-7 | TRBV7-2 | CASSLVSGGHEQYF | TGTGCCAGCAGCTTAGTGAGCGGGGGTCACGAGCAGTACTTC
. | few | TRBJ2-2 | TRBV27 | CASSMGDQVTGELFF | TGTGCCAGCTCGATGGGGGACCAAGTCACCGGGGAGCTGTTTTTT
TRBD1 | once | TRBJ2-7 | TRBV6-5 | CASSRQGTYEQYF | TGTGCCAGCAGTCGACAGGGGACCTACGAGCAGTACTTC
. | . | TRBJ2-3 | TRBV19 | CASSTNRLWGSDTQYF | TGTGCCAGTAGTACAAACAGGCTTTGGGGATCAGATACGCAGTATTTT
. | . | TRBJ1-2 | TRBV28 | CASSFGSGLRSGYTF | TGTGCCAGCAGTTTTGGATCCGGGCTCCGGAGTGGCTACACCTTC
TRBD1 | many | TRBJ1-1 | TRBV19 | CASSIVGTGGNTEAFF | TGTGCCAGTAGTATAGTCGGGACAGGGGGGAACACTGAAGCTTTCTTT
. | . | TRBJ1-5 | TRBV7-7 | CASSLDSNQPQHF | TGTGCCAGCAGCTTAGATAGCAATCAGCCCCAGCATTTT
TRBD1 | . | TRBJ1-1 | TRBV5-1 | CASSPRTGGTEAFF | TGCGCCAGCAGCCCTCGGACAGGGGGGACTGAAGCTTTCTTT
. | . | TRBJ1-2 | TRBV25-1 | CASSEMRGRSNYGYTF | TGTGCCAGCAGTGAAATGAGGGGCCGGTCTAACTATGGCTACACCTTC
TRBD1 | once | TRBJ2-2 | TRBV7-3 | CASSWKRDSGELFF | TGTGCCAGCAGCTGGAAAAGGGACAGCGGGGAGCTGTTTTTT
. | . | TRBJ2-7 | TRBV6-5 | CASSSPGAPVSYEQYF | TGTGCCAGCAGTTCCCCTGGCGCGCCGGTCTCCTACGAGCAGTACTTC